These 6 T cell receptor beta chains were sequenced from one sample in a study of cytotoxic CD8 clonotypes in ibrutinib-treated CLL. Assay: immunoSEQ multiplex PCR; the TCRdb copy retains only in-frame clones and omits some. This table holds about 92,000 clones, 75% to 80% found once. Sequences were derived from PBMCs, sampled after 24 months of ibrutinib treatment. Receptor source: a human donor with chronic lymphocytic leukemia.

The chain is built from TRBV7-9 and TRBJ2-7, with 8 bases that match TRBD1. After removal of 6 bases from V and 2 bases from J, the junction contained 3 bases not matched to a gene. CDR1 SEHNR and CDR2 FQNEAQ come from the germline V gene (reference sequence). CDR3 length: 13 amino acids. The CDR3 reads CASRTGVAYEQYF. DNA of the CDR3: TGTGCCAGCAGGACAGGGGTCGCCTACGAGCAGTACTTC.

The chain recombines TRBV15 with TRBJ2-7; 8 bases line up with TRBD1. CDR1 is LNHNV and CDR2 is YYDKDF in the germline V gene (reference sequence). This CDR3 region has 15 residues. Germline trimming cut 0 bases from V and 5 bases from J; bases unmatched to any gene: 6. This CDR3 is CATSREATGVNEQYF. The CDR3 DNA follows: TGTGCCACCAGCAGAGAGGCGACAGGGGTCAACGAGCAGTACTTC.

The V and J genes are TRBV6-6 and TRBJ2-3; D gene unclear. This CDR3 spans 13 amino acids. V gave up 5 bases and J gave up 1 base, with 7 bases separating them. Germline V gives CDR1 MNHNY, CDR2 SVGAGI (reference sequence). CDR3 bases: TGTGCCAGCAGTCCTTCCGGCACAGATACGCAGTATTTT. Translating it yields CASSPSGTDTQYF.

J is TRBJ1-3 and V is TRBV6-6; TRBD1 is a possible D gene (6 bases). Germline CDR1 MNHNY, CDR2 SVGAGI (reference sequence). Trimming left V 5 bases short and J 4 bases short, with 12 bases between. The CDR3 runs to 14 residues. Here the CDR3 DNA reads TGTGCCAGCAGTCTACAGGGAGCAGGAAACACCATATATTTT. This codes for CASSLQGAGNTIYF.

The chain combines TRBV7-2 with TRBJ1-1, with TRBD1 as a possible D gene (6 bases). The CDR3 has 15 amino acids. Germline V gene sequence: CDR1 SGHTA, CDR2 FQGNSA. V was shortened by 5 bases and J by 2 bases, with 15 bases between the two germline ends. DNA of the CDR3: TGTGCCAGCAGCGGAGGTGGGGGCCTAAACACTGAAGCTTTCTTT. It translates to CASSGGGGLNTEAFF.

This clone showed up just once. The chain carries TRBV11-1 and TRBJ2-1; D possibly uses TRBD1 or TRBD2 (5 bases each). The CDR3 consists of 15 residues. V was pared by 1 base and J by 7 bases, with 14 bases between. The germline V gene has CDR1 SGHAT and CDR2 FQDESV (reference sequence). In DNA form, the CDR3 reads TGTGCCAGCAGCTTAGTGGTGGGACCCTTTAATGAGCAGTTCTTC. Protein: CASSLVVGPFNEQFF.